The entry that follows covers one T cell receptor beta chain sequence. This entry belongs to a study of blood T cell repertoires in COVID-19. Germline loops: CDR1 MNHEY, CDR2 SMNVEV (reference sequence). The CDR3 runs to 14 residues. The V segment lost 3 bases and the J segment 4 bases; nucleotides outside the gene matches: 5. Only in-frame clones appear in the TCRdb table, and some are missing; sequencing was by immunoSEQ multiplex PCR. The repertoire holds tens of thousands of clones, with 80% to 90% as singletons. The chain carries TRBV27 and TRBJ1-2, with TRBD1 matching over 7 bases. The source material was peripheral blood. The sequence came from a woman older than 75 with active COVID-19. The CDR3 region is CASSFRGGIYGYTF. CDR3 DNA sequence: TGTGCCAGCAGTTTTAGAGGGGGCATCTATGGCTACACCTTC.